This T cell receptor (beta chain) came from a study of response to subunit inactivated influenza vaccine. Findings and caveats of the study: Few new T cells, the authors suggested, are recruited by each seasonal influenza vaccination.

This clonotype has at least ten counts. Its antigen remains unknown. TCRdb processed the RT-PCR reads anew with MiXCR; each CDR3 protein has one entry. The table records roughly 460,000 distinct CDR3 sequences, about 10% of them present only once. Germline CDR1 is SGHDN and CDR2 is FVKESK. V lost 2 bases, J lost 7 bases, and 3 bases stayed unmatched. The CDR3 runs to 16 residues. The sequences come from PBMCs from blood, collected 45 days after vaccination. This TCR was sampled from a man in his fifties or sixties who received an inactivated influenza vaccine. The V gene is TRBV14, the J gene TRBJ2-1; TRBD2 matches at 15 bases. The CDR3 DNA sequence: TGTGCCAGCAGCCAATACGGGACTAGCGGGAGGAATGAGCAGTTCTTC. It codes for CASSQYGTSGRNEQFF.